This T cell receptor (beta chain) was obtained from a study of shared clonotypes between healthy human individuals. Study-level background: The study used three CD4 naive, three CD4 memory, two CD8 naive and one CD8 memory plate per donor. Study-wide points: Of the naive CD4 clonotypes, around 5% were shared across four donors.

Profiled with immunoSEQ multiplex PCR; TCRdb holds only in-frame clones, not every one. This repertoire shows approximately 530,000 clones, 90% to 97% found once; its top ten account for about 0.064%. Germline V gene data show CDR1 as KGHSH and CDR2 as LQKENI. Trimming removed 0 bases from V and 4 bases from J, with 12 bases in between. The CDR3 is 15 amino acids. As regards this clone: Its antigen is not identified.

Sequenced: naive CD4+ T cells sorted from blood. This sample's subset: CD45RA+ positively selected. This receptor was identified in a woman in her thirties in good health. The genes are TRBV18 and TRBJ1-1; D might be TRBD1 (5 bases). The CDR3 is CASSPPQGRFTEAFF. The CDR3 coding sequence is TGTGCCAGCTCACCACCGCAGGGTCGGTTCACTGAAGCTTTCTTT.